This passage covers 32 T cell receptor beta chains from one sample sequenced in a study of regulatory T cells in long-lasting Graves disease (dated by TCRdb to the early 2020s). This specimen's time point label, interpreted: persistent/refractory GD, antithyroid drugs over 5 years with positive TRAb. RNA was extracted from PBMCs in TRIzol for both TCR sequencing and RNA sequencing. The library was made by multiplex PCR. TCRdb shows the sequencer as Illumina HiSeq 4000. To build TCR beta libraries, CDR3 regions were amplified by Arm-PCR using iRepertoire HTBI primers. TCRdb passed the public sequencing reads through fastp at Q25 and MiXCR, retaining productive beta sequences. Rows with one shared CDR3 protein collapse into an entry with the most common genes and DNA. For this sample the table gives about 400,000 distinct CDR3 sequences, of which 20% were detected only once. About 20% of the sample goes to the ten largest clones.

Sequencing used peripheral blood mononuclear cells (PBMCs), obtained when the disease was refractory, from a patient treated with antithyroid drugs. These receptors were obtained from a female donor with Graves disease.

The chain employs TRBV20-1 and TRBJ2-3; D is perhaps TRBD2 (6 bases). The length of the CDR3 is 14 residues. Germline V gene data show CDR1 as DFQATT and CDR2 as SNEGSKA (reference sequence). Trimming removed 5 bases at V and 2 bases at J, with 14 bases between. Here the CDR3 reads CSARLVAPTDTQYF. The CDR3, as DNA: TGCAGTGCTCGACTAGTTGCCCCCACAGATACGCAGTATTTT.

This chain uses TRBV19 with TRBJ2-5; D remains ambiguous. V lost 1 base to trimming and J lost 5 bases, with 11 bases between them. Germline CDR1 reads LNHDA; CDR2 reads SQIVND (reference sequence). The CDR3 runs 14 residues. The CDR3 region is CASSIGQPPETQYF. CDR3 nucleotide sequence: TGTGCCAGTAGTATAGGTCAGCCCCCGGAGACCCAGTACTTC.

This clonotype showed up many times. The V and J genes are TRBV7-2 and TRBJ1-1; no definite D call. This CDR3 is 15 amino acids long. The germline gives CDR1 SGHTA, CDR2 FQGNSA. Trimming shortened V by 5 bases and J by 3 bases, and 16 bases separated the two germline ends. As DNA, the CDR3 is TGTGCCAGCAGCAGCTGGGAGTTTGGGGACACTGAAGCTTTCTTT. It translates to CASSSWEFGDTEAFF.

Here the CDR3 DNA reads TGTGCCAGCAACCCGCCTCCAACGAACACCGGGGAGCTGTTTTTT. Protein product: CASNPPPTNTGELFF. The chain carries TRBV7-2 and TRBJ2-2; no firm D call. The germline CDR1 and CDR2 sequences are SGHTA and FQGNSA. Trimming took 7 bases from V and 0 from J, leaving 12 bases between them. The CDR3 covers 15 residues.

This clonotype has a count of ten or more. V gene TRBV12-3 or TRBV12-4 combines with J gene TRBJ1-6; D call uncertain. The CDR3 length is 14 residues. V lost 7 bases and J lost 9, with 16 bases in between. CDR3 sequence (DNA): TGTGCCAGCATCTCAGACGGTCTATTTTCACCCCTCCACTTT. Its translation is CASISDGLFSPLHF.

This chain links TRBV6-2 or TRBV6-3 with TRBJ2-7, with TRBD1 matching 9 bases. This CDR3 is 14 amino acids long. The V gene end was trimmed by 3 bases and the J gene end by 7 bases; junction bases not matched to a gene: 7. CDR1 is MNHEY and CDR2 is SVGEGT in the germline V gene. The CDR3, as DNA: TGTGCCAGCAGTTATGGGACAGGGACCGGGGAGCAGTACTTC. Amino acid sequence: CASSYGTGTGEQYF.

CDR3: CSVGIGEDYGYTF. DNA of the CDR3: TGCAGCGTTGGTATAGGGGAGGACTATGGCTACACCTTC. V gene TRBV29-1 combines with J gene TRBJ1-2; the D gene is possibly TRBD1 (5 bases). The V end lost 4 bases, the J end lost 3 bases, and 12 bases lay between the germline ends. The CDR3 contains 13 residues. Germline V gene lookup returns CDR1 SQVTM and CDR2 ANQGSEA.

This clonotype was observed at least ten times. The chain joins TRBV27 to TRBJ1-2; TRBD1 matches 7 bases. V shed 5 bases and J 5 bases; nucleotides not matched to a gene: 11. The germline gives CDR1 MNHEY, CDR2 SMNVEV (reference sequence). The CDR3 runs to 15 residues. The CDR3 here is CASSPGPEGAYGYTF. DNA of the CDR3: TGTGCCAGCAGTCCCGGCCCTGAGGGGGCTTATGGCTACACCTTC.

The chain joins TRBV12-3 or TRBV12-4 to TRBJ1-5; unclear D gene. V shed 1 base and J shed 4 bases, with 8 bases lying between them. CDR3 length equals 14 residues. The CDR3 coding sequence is TGTGCCAGCAGTTTAGGGCCGGTTAATCAGCCCCAGCATTTT. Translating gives CASSLGPVNQPQHF.

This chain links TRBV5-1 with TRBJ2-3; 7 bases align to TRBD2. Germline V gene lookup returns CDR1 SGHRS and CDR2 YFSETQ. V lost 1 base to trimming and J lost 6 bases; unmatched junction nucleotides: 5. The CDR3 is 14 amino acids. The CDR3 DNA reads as TGCGCCAGCAGCTTGTCCGGGGGGTTGGATACGCAGTATTTT. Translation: CASSLSGGLDTQYF.

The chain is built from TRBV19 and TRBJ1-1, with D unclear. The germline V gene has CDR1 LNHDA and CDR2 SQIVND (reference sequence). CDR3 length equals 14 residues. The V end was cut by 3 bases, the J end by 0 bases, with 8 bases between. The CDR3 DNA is TGTGCCAGTAGTATCGGCCATTTGAACACTGAAGCTTTCTTT. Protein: CASSIGHLNTEAFF. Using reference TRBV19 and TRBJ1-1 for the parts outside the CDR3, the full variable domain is DGGITQSPKYLFRKEGQNVTLSCEQNLNHDAMYWYRQDPGQGLRLIYYSQIVNDFQKGDIAEGYSVSREKKESFPLTVTSAQKNPTAFYLCASSIGHLNTEAFFGQGTRLTVV.

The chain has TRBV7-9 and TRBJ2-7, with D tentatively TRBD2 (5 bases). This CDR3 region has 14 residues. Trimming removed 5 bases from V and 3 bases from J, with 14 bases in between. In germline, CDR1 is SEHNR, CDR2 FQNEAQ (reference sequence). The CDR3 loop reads CASSIIERDYEQYF. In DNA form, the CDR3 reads TGTGCCAGCAGCATTATCGAGAGGGACTACGAGCAGTACTTC.

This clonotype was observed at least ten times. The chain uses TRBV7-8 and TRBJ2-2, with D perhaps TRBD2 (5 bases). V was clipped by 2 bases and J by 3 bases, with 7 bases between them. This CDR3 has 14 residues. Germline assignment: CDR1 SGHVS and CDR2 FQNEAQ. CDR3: CASSLIAHTGELFF. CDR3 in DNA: TGTGCCAGCAGCTTAATAGCGCACACCGGGGAGCTGTTTTTT.

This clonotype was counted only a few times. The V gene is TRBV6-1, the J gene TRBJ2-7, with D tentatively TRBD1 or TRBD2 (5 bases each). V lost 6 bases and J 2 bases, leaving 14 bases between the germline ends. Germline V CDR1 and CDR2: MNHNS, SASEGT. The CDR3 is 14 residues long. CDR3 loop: CASRPPGDPYEQYF. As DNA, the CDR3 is TGTGCCAGCAGACCCCCTGGGGACCCCTACGAGCAGTACTTC.

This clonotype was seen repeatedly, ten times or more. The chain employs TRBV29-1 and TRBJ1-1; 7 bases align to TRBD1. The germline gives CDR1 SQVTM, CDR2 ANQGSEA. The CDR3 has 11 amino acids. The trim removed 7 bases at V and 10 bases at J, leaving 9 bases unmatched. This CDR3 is CSASTGSGAFF. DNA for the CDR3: TGCAGCGCCTCGACAGGGTCGGGAGCTTTCTTT. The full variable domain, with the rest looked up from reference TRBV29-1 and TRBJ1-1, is SAVISQKPSRDICQRGTSLTIQCQVDSQVTMMFWYRQQPGQSLTLIATANQGSEATYESGFVIDKFPISRPNLTFSTLTVSNMSPEDSSIYLCSASTGSGAFFGQGTRLTVV.

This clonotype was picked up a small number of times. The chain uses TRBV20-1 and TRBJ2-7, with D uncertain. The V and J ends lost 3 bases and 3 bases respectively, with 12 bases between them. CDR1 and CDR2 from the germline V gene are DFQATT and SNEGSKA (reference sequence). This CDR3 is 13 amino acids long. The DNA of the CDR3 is TGCAGTGCTAGGAGAGAGCTTTTCTACGAGCAGTACTTC. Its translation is CSARRELFYEQYF.

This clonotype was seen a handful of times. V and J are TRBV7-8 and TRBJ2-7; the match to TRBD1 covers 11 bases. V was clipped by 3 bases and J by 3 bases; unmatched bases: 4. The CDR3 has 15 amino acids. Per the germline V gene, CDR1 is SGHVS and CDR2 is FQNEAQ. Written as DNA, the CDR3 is TGTGCCAGCAGCTTCTCGGACAGGGGGCTCTACGAGCAGTACTTC. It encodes CASSFSDRGLYEQYF.

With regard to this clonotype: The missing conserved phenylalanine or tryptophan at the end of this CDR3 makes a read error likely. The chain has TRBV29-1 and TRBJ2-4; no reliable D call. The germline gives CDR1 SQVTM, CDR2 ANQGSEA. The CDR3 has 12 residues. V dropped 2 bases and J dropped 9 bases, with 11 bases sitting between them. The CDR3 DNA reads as TGCAGCGTTGAAAGCGTTGGTGGCATTCAGTACCTC. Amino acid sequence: CSVESVGGIQYL.

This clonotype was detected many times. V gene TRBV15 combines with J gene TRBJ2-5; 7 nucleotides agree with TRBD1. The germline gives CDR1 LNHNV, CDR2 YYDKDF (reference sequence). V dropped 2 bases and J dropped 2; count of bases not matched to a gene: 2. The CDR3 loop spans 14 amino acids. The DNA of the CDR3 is TGTGCCACCAGCAGATGGGGACAGCAAGAGACCCAGTACTTC. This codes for CATSRWGQQETQYF. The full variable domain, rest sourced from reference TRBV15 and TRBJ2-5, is DAMVIQNPRYQVTQFGKPVTLSCSQTLNHNVMYWYQQKSSQAPKLLFHYYDKDFNNEADTPDNFQSRRPNTSFCFLDIRSPGLGDTAMYLCATSRWGQQETQYFGPGTRLLVL.

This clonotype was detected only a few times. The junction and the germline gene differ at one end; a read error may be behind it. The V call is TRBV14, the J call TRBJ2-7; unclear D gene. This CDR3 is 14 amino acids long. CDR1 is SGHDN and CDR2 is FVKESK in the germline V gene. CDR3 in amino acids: CASSVAYTSDEQYF. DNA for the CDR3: TGTGCCAGCAGCGTAGCTTACACCTCCGACGAGCAGTACTTC.

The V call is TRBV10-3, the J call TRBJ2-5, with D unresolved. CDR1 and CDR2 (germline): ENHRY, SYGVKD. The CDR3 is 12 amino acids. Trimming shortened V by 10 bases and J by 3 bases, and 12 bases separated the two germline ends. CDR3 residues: CATGRGEETQYF. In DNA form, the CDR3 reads TGTGCCACCGGACGCGGAGAAGAGACCCAGTACTTC.

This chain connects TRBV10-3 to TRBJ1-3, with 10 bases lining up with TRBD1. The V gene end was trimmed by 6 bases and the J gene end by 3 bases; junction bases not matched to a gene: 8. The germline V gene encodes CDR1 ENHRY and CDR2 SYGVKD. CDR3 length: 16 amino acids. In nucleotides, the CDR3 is TGTGCCATCAGCTCACGCGGACAGGGGGTTGGAAACACCATATATTTT. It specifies CAISSRGQGVGNTIYF.

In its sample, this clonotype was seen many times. The CDR3 region is CASSPPGSYEQYF. In nucleotides, the CDR3 is TGTGCCAGCAGCCCGCCCGGCTCCTACGAGCAGTACTTC. The chain couples TRBV7-9 to TRBJ2-7; D remains ambiguous. From germline, CDR1 is SEHNR and CDR2 FQNEAQ (reference sequence). V lost 5 bases, J lost 0 bases, and 8 bases lay in between. The CDR3 length is 13 residues.

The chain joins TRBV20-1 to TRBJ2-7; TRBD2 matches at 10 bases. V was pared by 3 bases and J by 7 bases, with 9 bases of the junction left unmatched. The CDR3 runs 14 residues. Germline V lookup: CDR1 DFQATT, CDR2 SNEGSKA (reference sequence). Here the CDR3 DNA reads TGCAGTGCTAGGTATCTAGCGGGAGTAGAGGAGCAGTACTTC. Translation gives CSARYLAGVEEQYF.

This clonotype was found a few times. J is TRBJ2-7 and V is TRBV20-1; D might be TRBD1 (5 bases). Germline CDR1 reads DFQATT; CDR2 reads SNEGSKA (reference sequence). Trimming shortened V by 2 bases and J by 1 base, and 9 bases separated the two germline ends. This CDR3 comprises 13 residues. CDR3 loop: CSARSRDSYEQYF. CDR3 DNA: TGCAGTGCTAGATCCAGGGATTCCTACGAGCAGTACTTC.

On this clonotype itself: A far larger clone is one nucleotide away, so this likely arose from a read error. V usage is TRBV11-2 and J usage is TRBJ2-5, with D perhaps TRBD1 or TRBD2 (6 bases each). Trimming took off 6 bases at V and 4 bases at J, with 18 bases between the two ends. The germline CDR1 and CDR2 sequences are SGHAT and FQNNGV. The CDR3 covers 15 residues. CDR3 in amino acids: CASSEDDGGVETQYF. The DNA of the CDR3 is TGTGCCAGCAGTGAAGACGACGGGGGCGTAGAGACCCAGTACTTC.

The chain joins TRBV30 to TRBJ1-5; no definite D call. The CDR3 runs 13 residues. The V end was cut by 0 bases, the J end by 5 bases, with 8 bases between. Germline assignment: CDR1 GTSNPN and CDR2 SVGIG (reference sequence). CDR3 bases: TGTGCCTGGAGTGTTTCATCGGATCAGCCCCAGCATTTT. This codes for CAWSVSSDQPQHF.

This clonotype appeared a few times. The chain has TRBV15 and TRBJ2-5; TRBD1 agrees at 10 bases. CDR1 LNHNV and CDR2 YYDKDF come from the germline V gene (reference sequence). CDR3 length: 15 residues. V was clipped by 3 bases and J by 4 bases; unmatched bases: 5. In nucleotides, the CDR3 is TGTGCCACCAGCAGCCGGGACAGGGGTTCAGAGACCCAGTACTTC. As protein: CATSSRDRGSETQYF.

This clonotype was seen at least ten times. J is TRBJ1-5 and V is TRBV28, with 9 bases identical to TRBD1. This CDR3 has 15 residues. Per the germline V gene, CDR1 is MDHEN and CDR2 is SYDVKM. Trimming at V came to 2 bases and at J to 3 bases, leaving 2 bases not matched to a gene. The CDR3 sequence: CASSLGQGNNQPQHF. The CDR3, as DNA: TGTGCCAGCAGTTTAGGACAGGGGAACAATCAGCCCCAGCATTTT.

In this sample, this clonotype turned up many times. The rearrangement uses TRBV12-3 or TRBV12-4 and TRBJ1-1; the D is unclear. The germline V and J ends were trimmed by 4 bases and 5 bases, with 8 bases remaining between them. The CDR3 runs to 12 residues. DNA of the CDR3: TGTGCCAGCAGTTCCGCCTTTACTGAAGCTTTCTTT. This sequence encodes CASSSAFTEAFF.

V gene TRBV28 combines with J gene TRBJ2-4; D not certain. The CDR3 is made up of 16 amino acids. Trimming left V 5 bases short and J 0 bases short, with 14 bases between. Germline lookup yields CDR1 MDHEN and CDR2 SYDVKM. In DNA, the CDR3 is TGTGCCAGCAGTCCTAGACGACGGATAGCCAAAAACATTCAGTACTTC. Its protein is CASSPRRRIAKNIQYF.

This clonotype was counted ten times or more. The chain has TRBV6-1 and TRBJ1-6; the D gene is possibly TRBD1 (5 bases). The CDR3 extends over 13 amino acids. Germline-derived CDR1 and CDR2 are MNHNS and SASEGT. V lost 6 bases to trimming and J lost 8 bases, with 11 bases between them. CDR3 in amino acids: CASSLLGDSPLHF. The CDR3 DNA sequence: TGTGCCAGCAGCTTATTGGGGGATTCACCCCTCCACTTT.